The rows below give T cell receptor beta chains drawn from one sample of a study of blood T cell repertoires in COVID-19. Clones were read by immunoSEQ multiplex PCR, and TCRdb kept only the in-frame ones, dropping some. There are about 73,000 clones in the sample; over 70% occur only once, and roughly 5.6% lies in the top ten. Sequenced sample: peripheral blood. These TCRs come from a man aged 50-59 years with active COVID-19. The CDR3 runs from the conserved cysteine through the conserved F or W. The order of the fields is clone size, J gene, V gene, D gene, CDR3 protein, CDR3 DNA. The D gene is left open where the match is weak. Not all rows give a size; the values are once, few, many and, for expanded clones, a class.

>once|TRBJ2-3|TRBV4-1|NA
CASSQGQWVPRADTQYF
TGCGCCAGCAGCCAGGGGCAGTGGGTACCGCGTGCAGATACGCAGTATTTT
>NA|TRBJ1-4|TRBV9|TRBD1
CASSVVPHGQVGVTNEKLFF
TGTGCCAGCAGCGTAGTTCCCCACGGACAGGTTGGAGTGACTAATGAAAAACTGTTTTTT
>NA|TRBJ2-1|TRBV4-2|TRBD2
CASSHLRTSGEPYNEQFF
TGTGCCAGCAGCCACCTTAGGACTAGCGGGGAACCTTACAATGAGCAGTTCTTC
>NA|TRBJ1-4|TRBV3-1/TRBV3-2|NA
CASSQGREGKLFF
TGTGCCAGCAGCCAGGGAAGGGAGGGGAAACTGTTTTTT
>NA|TRBJ1-1|TRBV18|TRBD1
CASSPPLGQHTEAFF
TGTGCCAGCTCACCACCCCTGGGACAGCACACTGAAGCTTTCTTT
>NA|TRBJ2-7|TRBV5-3|NA
CAAKGVSYEQYF
TGTGCCGCCAAGGGGGTAAGTTACGAGCAGTACTTC
>NA|TRBJ2-7|TRBV5-1|NA
CASSLGSAYEQYF
TGCGCCAGCAGCTTGGGTAGCGCCTACGAGCAGTACTTC
>NA|TRBJ2-7|TRBV6-2/TRBV6-3|NA
CASSGGDGYEQYF
TGTGCCAGCAGTGGAGGGGACGGGTACGAGCAGTACTTC
>NA|TRBJ1-5|TRBV7-2|NA
CASSLAGISNQPQHF
TGTGCCAGCAGCTTGGCGGGGATTAGCAATCAGCCCCAGCATTTT
>few|TRBJ1-2|TRBV6-1|NA
CASSEAGSYGYTF
TGTGCCAGCAGTGAAGCGGGCAGCTATGGCTACACCTTC
>many|TRBJ2-3|TRBV2|TRBD1
CASTRQGKSTDTQYF
TGTGCCAGCACCCGACAGGGGAAGAGCACAGATACGCAGTATTTT
>NA|TRBJ2-5|TRBV7-8|TRBD2
CASSLGLAGGETQYF
TGTGCCAGCAGCTTAGGCCTAGCGGGAGGAGAGACCCAGTACTTC
>NA|TRBJ2-1|TRBV30|TRBD2
CAWSVRTSGRGDEQFF
TGTGCCTGGAGTGTCAGGACTAGCGGGAGGGGAGATGAGCAGTTCTTC
>NA|TRBJ2-3|TRBV19|TRBD2
CASSNGAGETDTQYF
TGTGCCAGTAGTAACGGGGCGGGAGAGACAGATACGCAGTATTTT
>NA|TRBJ2-7|TRBV6-6|TRBD1
CASHDRASYEQYF
TGTGCCAGCCATGACAGGGCCTCCTACGAGCAGTACTTC
>NA|TRBJ1-5|TRBV30|NA
CAWSVGSNQPQHF
TGTGCCTGGAGTGTCGGGAGCAATCAGCCCCAGCATTTT
>NA|TRBJ1-2|TRBV10-2|TRBD1
CASIPRGTGGLYGYTF
TGCGCCAGCATCCCACGGGGGACAGGGGGCCTCTATGGCTACACCTTC
>NA|TRBJ1-4|TRBV18|NA
CASSPQLMGPATNEKLFF
TGTGCCAGCTCACCTCAACTCATGGGCCCTGCAACTAATGAAAAACTGTTTTTT
>NA|TRBJ2-6|TRBV28|TRBD1
CASSLPFGTGDRSGANVLTF
TGTGCCAGCAGCCTCCCCTTCGGGACAGGGGACCGCTCTGGGGCCAACGTCCTGACTTTC
>once|TRBJ1-3|TRBV7-2|NA
CASVEVSGNTIYF
TGTGCCAGCGTTGAGGTGTCTGGAAACACCATATATTTT
>medium-sized|TRBJ1-5|TRBV4-2|TRBD1
CASSQDSGGTGVGQPQHF
TGTGCCAGCAGCCAAGATTCGGGCGGGACAGGGGTTGGTCAGCCCCAGCATTTT
>NA|TRBJ2-3|TRBV7-3|TRBD2
CASSGTSGAADTQYF
TGTGCCAGCTCCGGGACTAGCGGGGCGGCGGATACGCAGTATTTT
>once|TRBJ2-7|TRBV27|TRBD1
CASNPTGTASYEQYF
TGTGCCAGCAATCCAACCGGGACAGCCTCCTACGAGCAGTACTTC
>NA|TRBJ2-1|TRBV7-2|TRBD2
CASSSNSPIAGGNEQFF
TGTGCCAGCAGCTCTAACTCCCCTATAGCGGGAGGAAATGAGCAGTTCTTC
>NA|TRBJ2-2|TRBV5-1|NA
CASSLDPLRAGELFF
TGCGCCAGCAGCTTGGATCCCCTCCGGGCCGGGGAGCTGTTTTTT
>NA|TRBJ2-7|TRBV4-3|NA
CASSLGGGYLSLEQYF
TGCGCCAGCAGCCTCGGAGGGGGCTATCTGTCCTTGGAGCAGTACTTC
>NA|TRBJ2-1|TRBV19|TRBD2
CASSMSSGSNEQFF
TGTGCCAGTAGTATGTCTAGCGGGAGCAATGAGCAGTTCTTC
>NA|TRBJ2-2|TRBV12-3/TRBV12-4|NA
CASNRYTGELFF
TGTGCCAGCAATAGATACACCGGGGAGCTGTTTTTT
>NA|TRBJ2-7|TRBV10-2|TRBD1
CAKTPGQGASSGVIYEQYF
TGCGCCAAGACGCCCGGACAGGGGGCTTCTAGCGGGGTTATCTACGAGCAGTACTTC
>NA|TRBJ1-1|TRBV7-8|NA
CASSLEGRGMAEAFF
TGTGCCAGCAGCTTAGAGGGCAGGGGTATGGCTGAAGCTTTCTTT
>medium-sized|TRBJ2-5|TRBV7-8|TRBD1
CASSPFRGRGETQYF
TGTGCCAGCAGTCCATTCAGGGGGCGTGGGGAGACCCAGTACTTC
>NA|TRBJ2-6|TRBV18|NA
CASSPVRVVAGANVLTF
TGTGCCAGCTCACCAGTCAGGGTTGTGGCTGGGGCCAACGTCCTGACTTTC
>NA|TRBJ2-2|TRBV25-1|NA
CARGPGRLDPGELFF
TGTGCTAGGGGCCCAGGACGCCTGGACCCCGGGGAGCTGTTTTTT
>NA|TRBJ2-7|TRBV5-1|NA
CASSLETDSSYEQYF
TGCGCCAGCAGCTTGGAGACAGATTCCTCCTACGAGCAGTACTTC
>NA|TRBJ1-2|TRBV5-1|NA
CASSLEGGASYGYTF
TGCGCCAGCAGCCTCGAAGGAGGGGCGAGCTATGGCTACACCTTC
>medium-sized|TRBJ2-2|TRBV11-3|NA
CASSGGLGTGELFF
TGTGCCAGCAGCGGGGGCTTGGGGACCGGGGAGCTGTTTTTT
>NA|TRBJ1-1|TRBV5-1|TRBD1
CASSLGQGAFGTEAFF
TGCGCCAGCAGCTTGGGACAGGGGGCTTTTGGGACTGAAGCTTTCTTT
>NA|TRBJ1-2|TRBV13|NA
CASSLRGSYGYTF
TGTGCCAGCAGCTTAAGAGGTTCCTATGGCTACACCTTC
>NA|TRBJ2-7|TRBV5-1|TRBD1
CASSLAGTGKLYEQYF
TGCGCCAGCAGCTTGGCTGGGACAGGGAAATTATACGAGCAGTACTTC
>NA|TRBJ2-5|TRBV7-2|NA
CASSIPGTQETQYF
TGTGCCAGCAGCATTCCCGGGACACAAGAGACCCAGTACTTC
>NA|TRBJ1-3|TRBV5-4|NA
CASSLAPEAGNTIYF
TGTGCCAGCAGCTTGGCCCCAGAGGCTGGAAACACCATATATTTT
>NA|TRBJ2-5|TRBV5-1|TRBD2
CASSPGTSGAKETQYF
TGCGCCAGCAGCCCTGGGACTAGCGGCGCCAAAGAGACCCAGTACTTC
>few|TRBJ2-7|TRBV6-5|TRBD2
CASRASGMYEQYF
TGTGCCAGCAGGGCCAGCGGGATGTACGAGCAGTACTTC
>once|TRBJ1-1|TRBV6-5|TRBD1
CASSYEGQGTEAFF
TGTGCCAGCAGTTACGAGGGACAGGGCACTGAAGCTTTCTTT
>NA|TRBJ2-3|TRBV29-1|TRBD2
CSVEEAGGTDTQYF
TGCAGCGTAGAGGAGGCGGGGGGCACAGATACGCAGTATTTT
>NA|TRBJ1-2|TRBV6-1|TRBD1
CASSVAGGYGYTF
TGTGCCAGCAGTGTAGCAGGGGGATATGGCTACACCTTC
>NA|TRBJ1-2|TRBV12-5|TRBD1
CASGLGSGGSYGYTF
TGTGCTAGTGGTTTGGGGTCAGGGGGCAGCTATGGCTACACCTTC
>NA|TRBJ2-5|TRBV5-1|NA
CASSWGVQETQYF
TGCGCCAGCAGCTGGGGGGTTCAAGAGACCCAGTACTTC
>NA|TRBJ2-7|TRBV11-2|TRBD2
CASSPGGSGAEQYF
TGTGCCAGCAGCCCGGGAGGGTCAGGGGCCGAGCAGTACTTC
>few|TRBJ2-3|TRBV5-4|TRBD2
CASSWRSGGDTDTQYF
TGTGCCAGCAGCTGGAGGTCGGGAGGGGACACAGATACGCAGTATTTT
>NA|TRBJ1-6|TRBV7-9|TRBD1
CASSAPRDRFHF
TGTGCCAGCAGCGCCCCCCGGGACAGGTTCCACTTT
>NA|TRBJ1-5|TRBV7-2|NA
CASSFSSGVPNQPQHF
TGTGCCAGCAGCTTTTCGTCCGGGGTTCCCAATCAGCCCCAGCATTTT
>NA|TRBJ2-5|TRBV20-1|NA
CSVARETQYF
TGCAGTGTAGCGAGGGAGACCCAGTACTTC
>NA|TRBJ2-2|TRBV27|TRBD2
CASTRGLAGTGELFF
TGTGCCAGCACGAGGGGACTAGCAGGCACCGGGGAGCTGTTTTTT
>once|TRBJ1-1|TRBV7-9|TRBD1
CASSLTGDTEAFF
TGTGCCAGCAGCCTGACAGGGGACACTGAAGCTTTCTTT
>NA|TRBJ1-1|TRBV4-3|NA
CASSQAGGRGTEAFF
TGCGCCAGCAGCCAAGCCGGAGGGAGGGGGACTGAAGCTTTCTTT
>NA|TRBJ1-6|TRBV9|TRBD1
CASSGDRYNSPLHF
TGTGCCAGCAGCGGGGACAGATATAATTCACCCCTCCACTTT
>once|TRBJ1-5|TRBV10-3|TRBD1
CAISDTDRGDNQPQHF
TGTGCCATCAGTGACACGGACAGGGGGGACAATCAGCCCCAGCATTTT
>NA|TRBJ2-7|TRBV18|TRBD2
CASSPPALAGYEQYF
TGTGCCAGCTCACCACCGGCACTAGCGGGGTACGAGCAGTACTTC
>few|TRBJ2-5|TRBV5-1|NA
CASSLAGTPQETQYF
TGCGCCAGCAGCTTGGCCGGGACACCACAAGAGACCCAGTACTTC